One sample yielded the 8 T cell receptor beta chains listed below, sequenced in a study of T cell responses to AZD1222 COVID-19 vaccine (dated by TCRdb to the early 2020s). The library was made by the immunoSEQ multiplex PCR assay. The source is immuneACCESS, and TCRdb retained only in-frame sequences with V and J called. Part of the clones is not carried over; for the studies checked, unresolved V genes explain less than half of this, and the remainder is unexplained. Present in this sample are 97,000 or so clones, 80% to 85% of which were seen just once. The ten largest clones add up to about a sixth of the sample. According to the study, the label for this sample's time point signals: baseline before first vaccination. The sequenced sample was peripheral blood, obtained on day 0 of AZD1222 vaccination. All receptors derive from an adult in good health.

This clone was picked up a small number of times. CDR3 sequence reads: CASSPQGRETQYF. Written as DNA, the CDR3 is TGTGCCAGCAGCCCACAGGGTCGCGAGACCCAGTACTTC. The rearrangement links TRBV7-3 to TRBJ2-5, with a weak D call TRBD1 (6 bases). The CDR3 is 13 residues long. The V gene's germline CDR1 is SGHTA and CDR2 FQGTGA. V was shortened by 5 bases and J by 5 bases, with 12 bases between the two germline ends.

The chain employs TRBV6-2 or TRBV6-3 and TRBJ2-1; TRBD2 matches at 16 bases. V shed 4 bases, J shed 6 bases, and the junction held 3 bases outside the gene matches. CDR3 length: 16 amino acids. The germline gives CDR1 MNHEY, CDR2 SVGEGT. CDR3 in amino acids: CASSSGTSGGANEQFF. For the CDR3, the DNA is TGTGCCAGCAGTTCCGGGACTAGCGGGGGGGCCAATGAGCAGTTCTTC.

CDR3 sequence reads: CASRRTSVHTQYF. The CDR3 nucleotides read TGTGCCAGCAGGCGGACTAGTGTACATACGCAGTATTTT. The chain carries TRBV12-3 or TRBV12-4 and TRBJ2-3; TRBD2 agrees at 7 bases. CDR3 length: 13 amino acids. With V trimmed by 6 bases and J by 7 bases, 7 bases remained unmatched.

J is TRBJ1-2 and V is TRBV19; TRBD1 matches 8 bases. Germline loops: CDR1 LNHDA, CDR2 SQIVND (reference sequence). Trimming cost V 3 bases and J 8 bases; bases outside gene matches: 14. The CDR3 spans 16 residues. The CDR3 DNA is TGTGCCAGTAGTATCCCAGGGGGCGCTGGGGTAGGCGGCTACACCTTC. Translating it yields CASSIPGGAGVGGYTF.

The chain uses TRBV16 and TRBJ1-1; TRBD1 matches 8 bases. Trimming cost V 4 bases and J 1 base; bases outside gene matches: 2. Germline assignment: CDR1 KGHSY and CDR2 FQNENV. This CDR3 contains 14 residues. CDR3 bases: TGTGCCAGCAGCCGCGGACAGGGGAACACTGAAGCTTTCTTT. Encoded protein: CASSRGQGNTEAFF.

In its sample, this clone was seen once. The chain is built from TRBV18 and TRBJ2-3, with D perhaps TRBD2 (5 bases). Per germline, CDR1 KGHSH and CDR2 LQKENI. The CDR3 consists of 13 residues. The V gene lost 5 bases and the J gene lost 2 bases, with 8 bases spanning the gap. CDR3 residues: CASSRRVTDTQYF. In DNA, the CDR3 is TGTGCCAGCTCAAGGCGGGTCACAGATACGCAGTATTTT.

The chain employs TRBV5-6 and TRBJ2-1; no clear D. The germline V gene has CDR1 SGHDT and CDR2 YYEEEE. The CDR3 contains 14 residues. V was pared by 0 bases and J by 7 bases, with 11 bases between. The CDR3 is CASSLGALINEQFF. The CDR3 DNA reads TGTGCCAGCAGCTTGGGGGCCCTTATAAATGAGCAGTTCTTC.

The rearrangement uses TRBV5-5 and TRBJ1-1; no clear D. Germline loops: CDR1 SGHKS, CDR2 YYEKEE (reference sequence). Trimming removed 1 base at V and 0 bases at J, with 7 bases between. CDR3 length equals 14 residues. The CDR3 DNA reads TGTGCCAGCAGCTTGCTCACGGTGAACACTGAAGCTTTCTTT. Translating it yields CASSLLTVNTEAFF.